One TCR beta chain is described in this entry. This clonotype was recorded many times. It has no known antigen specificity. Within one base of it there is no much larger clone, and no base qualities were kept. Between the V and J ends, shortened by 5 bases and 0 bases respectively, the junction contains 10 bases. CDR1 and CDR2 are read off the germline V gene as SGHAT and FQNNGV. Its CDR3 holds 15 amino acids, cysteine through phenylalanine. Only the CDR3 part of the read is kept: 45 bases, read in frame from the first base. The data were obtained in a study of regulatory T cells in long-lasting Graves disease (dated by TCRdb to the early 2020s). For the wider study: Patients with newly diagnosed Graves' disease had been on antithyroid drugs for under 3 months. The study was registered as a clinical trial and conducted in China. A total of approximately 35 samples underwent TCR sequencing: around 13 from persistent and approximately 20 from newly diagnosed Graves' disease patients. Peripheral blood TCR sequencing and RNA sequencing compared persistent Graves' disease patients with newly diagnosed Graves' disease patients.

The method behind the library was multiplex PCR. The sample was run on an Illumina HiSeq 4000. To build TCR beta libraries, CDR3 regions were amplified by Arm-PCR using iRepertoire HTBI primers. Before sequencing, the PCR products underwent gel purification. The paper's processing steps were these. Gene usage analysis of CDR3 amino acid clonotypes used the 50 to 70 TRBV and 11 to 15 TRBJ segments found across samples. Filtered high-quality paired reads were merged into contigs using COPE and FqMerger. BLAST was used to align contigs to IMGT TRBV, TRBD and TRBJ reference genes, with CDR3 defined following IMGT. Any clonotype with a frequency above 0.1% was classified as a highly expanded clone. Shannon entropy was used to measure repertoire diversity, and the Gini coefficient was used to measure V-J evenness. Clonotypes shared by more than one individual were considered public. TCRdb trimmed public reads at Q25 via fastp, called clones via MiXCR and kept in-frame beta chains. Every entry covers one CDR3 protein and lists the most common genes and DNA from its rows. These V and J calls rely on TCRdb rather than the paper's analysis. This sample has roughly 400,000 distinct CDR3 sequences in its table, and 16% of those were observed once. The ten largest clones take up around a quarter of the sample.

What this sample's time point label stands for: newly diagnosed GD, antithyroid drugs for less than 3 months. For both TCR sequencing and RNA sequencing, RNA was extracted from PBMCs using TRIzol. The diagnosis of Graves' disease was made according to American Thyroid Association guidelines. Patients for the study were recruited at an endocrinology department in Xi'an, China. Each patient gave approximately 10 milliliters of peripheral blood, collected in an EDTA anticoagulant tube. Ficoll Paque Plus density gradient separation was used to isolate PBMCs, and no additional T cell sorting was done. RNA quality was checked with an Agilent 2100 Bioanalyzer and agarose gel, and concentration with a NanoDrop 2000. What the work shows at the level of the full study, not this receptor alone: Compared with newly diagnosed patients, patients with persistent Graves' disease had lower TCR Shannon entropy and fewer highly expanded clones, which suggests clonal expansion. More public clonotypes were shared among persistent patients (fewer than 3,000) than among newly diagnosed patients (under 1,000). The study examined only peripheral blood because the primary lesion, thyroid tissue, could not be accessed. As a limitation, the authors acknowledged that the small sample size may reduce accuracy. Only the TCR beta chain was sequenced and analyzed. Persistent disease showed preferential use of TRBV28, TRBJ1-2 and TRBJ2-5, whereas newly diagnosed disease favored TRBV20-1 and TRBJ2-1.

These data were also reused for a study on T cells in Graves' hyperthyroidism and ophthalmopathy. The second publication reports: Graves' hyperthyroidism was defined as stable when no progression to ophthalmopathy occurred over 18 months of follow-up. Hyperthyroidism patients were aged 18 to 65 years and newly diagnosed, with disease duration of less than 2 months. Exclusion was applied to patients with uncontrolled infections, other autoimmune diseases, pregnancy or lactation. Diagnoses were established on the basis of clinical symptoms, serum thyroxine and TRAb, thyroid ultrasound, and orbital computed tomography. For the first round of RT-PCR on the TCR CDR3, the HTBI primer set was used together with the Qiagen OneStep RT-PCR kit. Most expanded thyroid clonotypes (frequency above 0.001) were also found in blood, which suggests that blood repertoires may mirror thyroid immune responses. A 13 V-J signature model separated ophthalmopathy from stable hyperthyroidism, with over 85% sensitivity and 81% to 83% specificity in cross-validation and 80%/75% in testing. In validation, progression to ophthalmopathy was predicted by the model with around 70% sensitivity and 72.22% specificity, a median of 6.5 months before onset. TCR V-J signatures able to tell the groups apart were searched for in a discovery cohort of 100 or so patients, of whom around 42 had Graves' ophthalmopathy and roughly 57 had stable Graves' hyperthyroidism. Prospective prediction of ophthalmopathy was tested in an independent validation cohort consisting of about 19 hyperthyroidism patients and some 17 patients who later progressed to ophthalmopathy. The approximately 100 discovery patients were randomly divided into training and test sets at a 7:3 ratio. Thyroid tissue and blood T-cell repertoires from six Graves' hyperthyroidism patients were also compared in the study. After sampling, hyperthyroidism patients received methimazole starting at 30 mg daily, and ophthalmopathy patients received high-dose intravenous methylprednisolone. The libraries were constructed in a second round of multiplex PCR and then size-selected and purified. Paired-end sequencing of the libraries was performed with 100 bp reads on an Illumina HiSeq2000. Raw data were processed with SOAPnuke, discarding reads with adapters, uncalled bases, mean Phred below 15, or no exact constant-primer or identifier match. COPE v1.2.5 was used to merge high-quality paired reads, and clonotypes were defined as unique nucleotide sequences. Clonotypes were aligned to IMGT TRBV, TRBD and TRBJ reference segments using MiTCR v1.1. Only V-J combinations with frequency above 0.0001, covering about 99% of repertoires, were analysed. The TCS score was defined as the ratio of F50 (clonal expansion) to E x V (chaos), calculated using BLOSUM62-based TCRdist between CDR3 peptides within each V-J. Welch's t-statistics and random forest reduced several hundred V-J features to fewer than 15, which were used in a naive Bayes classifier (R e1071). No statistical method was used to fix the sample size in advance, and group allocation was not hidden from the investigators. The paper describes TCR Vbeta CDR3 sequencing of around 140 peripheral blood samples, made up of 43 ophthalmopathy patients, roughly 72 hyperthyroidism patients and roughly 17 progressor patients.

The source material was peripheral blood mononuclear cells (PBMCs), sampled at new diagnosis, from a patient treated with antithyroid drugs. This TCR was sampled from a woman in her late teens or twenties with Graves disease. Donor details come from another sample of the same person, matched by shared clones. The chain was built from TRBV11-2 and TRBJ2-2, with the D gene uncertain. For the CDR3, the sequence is CASSAGRTNTGELFF. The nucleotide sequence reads TGTGCCAGCAGCGCCGGACGGACGAACACCGGGGAGCTGTTTTTT.